Below, one TCR beta chain is given with its context. The assay was immunoSEQ multiplex PCR, and TCRdb's table has in-frame clones only and misses some. This table holds under 35,000 clones. This sample is part of a study of Tregs in tolerant kidney transplant recipients. Related graft donors supplied nonmyeloablative bone marrow transplants, and mixed chimerism was transient. Sequencing was performed on CD4+ T cells from blood (PBMCs), taken 24 months after the transplant. The receptor's source is a human patient who received a combined kidney and bone marrow transplant. The T cells may come from the graft donor.

The sequenced CDR3 bases are TGTGCCAGCAGCCCTGGGACATCTAGCACAGATACG. Residues: CASSPGTSSTDT. The CDR3 reads in full as CASSPGTSSTDTQYF. This chain uses TRBV5-4 with TRBJ2-3; tentative D call: TRBD1 (6 bases). The read ends 3 residues shy of where the CDR3 ends; the end is completed using the germline J gene. This CDR3 comprises 15 residues. Germline V gene lookup returns CDR1 SGHNT and CDR2 YYREEE (reference sequence). V was pared by 4 bases and J by 0 bases, with 12 bases between.